The T cell receptor (beta chain) described here comes from a study of T cell responses to AZD1222 COVID-19 vaccine. Germline CDR1 and CDR2: SEHNR and FQNEAQ (reference sequence). Trimming pared 0 bases from V and 9 bases from J, leaving 6 bases between. This CDR3 comprises 12 residues. Produced via immunoSEQ multiplex PCR; TCRdb's table is partial and in-frame only. Here the sample spans 65,000 to 85,000 clones, more than 75% being singletons. The receptor comes from an adult in good health. The chain couples TRBV7-9 to TRBJ1-5; no firm D call. This material consisted of peripheral blood, taken on day 0 of AZD1222 vaccination. The CDR3 spells CASSLASGPQHF. CDR3 nucleotide sequence: TGTGCCAGCAGCTTAGCGTCCGGGCCCCAGCATTTT. The full variable domain, its missing parts supplied by reference TRBV7-9 and TRBJ1-5, is DTGVSQNPRHKITKRGQNVTFRCDPISEHNRLYWYRQTLGQGPEFLTYFQNEAQLEKSRLLSDRFSAERPKGSFSTLEIQRTEQGDSAMYLCASSLASGPQHFGDGTRLSIL.